Reported below is one TCR beta chain. The CDR3 consists of 16 residues. The germline V and J ends were trimmed by 4 bases and 2 bases, with 14 bases remaining between them. Germline values: CDR1 LGHNT, CDR2 FRNRAP. Generated by immunoSEQ multiplex PCR, the TCRdb table keeps only in-frame clones and is missing some. The sample has about 140,000 clones, approximately 94% seen once. These data are taken from a study of control samples from healthy donors and cancer patients. V usage is TRBV12-5 and J usage is TRBJ2-2; the D gene is possibly TRBD2 (5 bases). The source material was blood. The source is a man aged 40-55 years in good health. CDR3 sequence reads: CASGSTRAANTGELFF. The CDR3 nucleotides read TGTGCTAGTGGTTCCACGAGAGCGGCTAACACCGGGGAGCTGTTTTTT.